This T cell receptor (beta chain) was profiled in a study of regulatory T cells in long-lasting Graves disease. General study findings and limits: Among the persistent patients, 2,741 public clonotypes were shared, more than the roughly 970 shared among new patients. Newly diagnosed Graves' patients had higher TCR diversity than persistent ones. Not thyroid tissue but only peripheral blood was studied.

Looked up from germline, CDR1 is LGHDT and CDR2 is YNNKEL (reference sequence). The CDR3 is 15 residues long. V dropped 1 base and J dropped 2 bases, with 12 bases sitting between them. Time point: newly diagnosed GD, antithyroid drugs for less than 3 months. The authors made the TCR library using RNA they extracted from PBMCs. This clonotype was counted at least ten times. Its specificity is not known. Relying on iRepertoire HTBI primers and Arm-PCR of CDR3 regions, the team built TCR beta libraries. TCRdb fed the multiplex PCR reads into MiXCR, producing one record per CDR3 protein. The sample shows about 440,000 distinct CDR3 sequences, roughly 15% of them seen only once. The data also belong to a second study, concerning T cells in Graves' hyperthyroidism and ophthalmopathy. That study reports: Diagnostic assessment was based on clinical symptoms, serum thyroxine and TRAb, thyroid ultrasound and orbital computed tomography.

The sequence was obtained from a woman younger than 45 with Graves disease. The material was peripheral blood mononuclear cells (PBMCs), obtained at new diagnosis, from a patient treated with antithyroid drugs. The J gene is TRBJ2-7, the V gene TRBV3-1; no clear D. The CDR3 reads CASSQGVAVPYEQYF. The CDR3 DNA reads as TGTGCCAGCAGCCAAGGGGTTGCGGTCCCCTACGAGCAGTACTTC.